This TCR beta chain was documented in a study of T cell repertoires in cytomegalovirus infection. Study summary: It can be stated that public TCR beta signatures indicated CMV infection as well as a matching HLA type.

Broader study findings: The cumulative frequency of public TCR beta families identified carriers of CMV plus the relevant HLA.

There are a few counts of this clonotype. Its antigen is unidentified. TCRdb re-called the reads through MiXCR, storing one row per CDR3 protein. The sample lists some 450,000 distinct CDR3 sequences; roughly a third were seen once. Germline loops: CDR1 LGHNA, CDR2 YNFKEQ. Germline trimming cut 0 bases from V and 4 bases from J; bases unmatched to any gene: 5. This CDR3 contains 16 residues. The chain couples TRBV4-2 to TRBJ2-5, with TRBD2 identical over 10 bases. The sequenced material came from PBMCs. This TCR was recovered from a human donor in good health (CMV status not recorded). Some clones in this sample may be carry-over from other donors' samples. The CDR3 sequence: CASSQDVAGGRETQYF. The CDR3 nucleotides are TGTGCCAGCAGCCAAGATGTAGCGGGGGGCCGAGAGACCCAGTACTTC.